This is a list of T cell receptor beta chains from one sample in a study of identical twins. One entry per CDR3 protein, called by TCRdb with MiXCR from the 5' RACE reads. The sample has 250,000 or so distinct CDR3 sequences; 9.5% to 15% are singletons. These data were also filed under a second study, of yellow fever vaccine responses in identical twins.

Material: memory (CD45RO+) T cells sorted from blood. Receptor source: a woman younger than 30 in good health. Each CDR3 is given with its conserved first and last residue. Fields, in order: clone size, V gene, D gene, J gene, CDR3 DNA, CDR3 protein. The D gene is left open where the match is weak. Rows may omit the clone size; those that give it use once, few, many or a size class.

many,TRBV5-1,-,TRBJ2-5,TGCGCCAGCCGGGCGGAACTCCAAGAGACCCAGTACTTC,CASRAELQETQYF
-,TRBV28,-,TRBJ1-6,TGTGCCAGCCGACGAGAAATTTATTCACCCCTCCACTTT,CASRREIYSPLHF
-,TRBV30,-,TRBJ2-2,TGTGCCTGGAGTTTGGGGAACACCGGGGAGCTGTTTTTT,CAWSLGNTGELFF
-,TRBV18,-,TRBJ2-7,TGTGCCAGCTCAATTTCCCAAACGTTCTACGAGCAGTACTTC,CASSISQTFYEQYF
many,TRBV6-6,-,TRBJ2-3,TGTGCCAGCAGTTACTCAGGCACAGATACGCAGTATTTT,CASSYSGTDTQYF
few,TRBV28,TRBD2,TRBJ2-3,TGTGCCACCACAGTTAGCGGGAGTCGCACAGATACGCAGTATTTT,CATTVSGSRTDTQYF
few,TRBV12-3/TRBV12-4,-,TRBJ2-3,TGTGCCAGCAGTTTACTCCGTCAGGGCTCAGTACACTCGGGCACAGATACGCAGTATTTT,CASSLLRQGSVHSGTDTQYF
few,TRBV14,-,TRBJ2-7,TGTGCCAGCAGCCAAGTTCATTTGAGAAGCTCCTACGAGCAGTACTTC,CASSQVHLRSSYEQYF
few,TRBV27,-,TRBJ2-5,TGTGCCAGCAGATCCTTTTCGGGCCAAGAGACCCAGTACTTC,CASRSFSGQETQYF
-,TRBV19,TRBD2,TRBJ2-1,TGTGCCAGTAGCGCCGGGACTAAAAACCAGTTCTTC,CASSAGTKNQFF
-,TRBV12-3/TRBV12-4,-,TRBJ1-1,TGTGCCAGCAGTTTATTCGGAGTGAACACTGAAGCTTTCTTT,CASSLFGVNTEAFF
few,TRBV9,TRBD2,TRBJ2-1,TGTGCCAGCTCCGCTAGCGGGAGCAATGAGCAGTTCTTC,CASSASGSNEQFF
-,TRBV24-1,TRBD1,TRBJ2-5,TGTGCCACCAGTGATGACAGGGTCCGAGAGACCCAGTACTTC,CATSDDRVRETQYF
-,TRBV30,-,TRBJ1-2,TGTGCCTGGAGTTCCCCCCTCGGTTCCGGCTACACCTTC,CAWSSPLGSGYTF
many,TRBV19,-,TRBJ1-3,TGTGCCAGTAGTTACAGCTCTGGAAACACCATATATTTT,CASSYSSGNTIYF
-,TRBV19,-,TRBJ2-3,TGTGCCAGTAGTCCGATTGGGACCGGTACGCAGTATTTT,CASSPIGTGTQYF
-,TRBV29-1,-,TRBJ1-5,TGCAGCGTTCTCGACAGACTACCCCACCATCAGCCCCAGCATTTT,CSVLDRLPHHQPQHF
few,TRBV28,-,TRBJ2-5,TGTGCCAGCAGTTCAAACGCATTCCGGGACCTGGATCAGACCCAGTACTTC,CASSSNAFRDLDQTQYF